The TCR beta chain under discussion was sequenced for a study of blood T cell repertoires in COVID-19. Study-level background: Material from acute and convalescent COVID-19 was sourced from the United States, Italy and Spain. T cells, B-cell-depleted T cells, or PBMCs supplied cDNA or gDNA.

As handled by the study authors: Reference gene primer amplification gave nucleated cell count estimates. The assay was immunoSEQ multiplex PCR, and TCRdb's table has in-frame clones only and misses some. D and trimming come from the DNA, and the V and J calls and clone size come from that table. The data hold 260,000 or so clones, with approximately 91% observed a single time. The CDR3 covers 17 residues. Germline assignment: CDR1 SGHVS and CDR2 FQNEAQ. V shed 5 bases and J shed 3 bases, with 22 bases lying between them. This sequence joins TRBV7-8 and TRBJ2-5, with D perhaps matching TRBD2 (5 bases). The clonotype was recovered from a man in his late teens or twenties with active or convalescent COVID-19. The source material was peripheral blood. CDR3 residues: CASSPTWLAHPKETQYF. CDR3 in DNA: TGTGCCAGCAGCCCTACATGGCTAGCCCATCCGAAAGAGACCCAGTACTTC.